Presented here are 28 T cell receptor beta chains from one specimen sequenced in a study of siplizumab effects on memory and regulatory T cells. Clones were read by immunoSEQ multiplex PCR, and TCRdb kept only the in-frame ones, dropping some. The data contain approximately 100,000 clones, 85% to 95% of them singletons. Sequenced input: non-Treg CD4+ T cells sorted from blood. The source is a human donor in good health.

The chain combines TRBV6-5 with TRBJ2-2; possibly TRBD2 for D (5 bases). The CDR3 is 14 amino acids. The V gene's germline CDR1 is MNHEY and CDR2 SVGAGI. V lost 6 bases and J lost 0, with 8 bases in between. This CDR3 is CASRKEANTGELFF. CDR3 sequence (DNA): TGTGCCAGCAGGAAGGAGGCGAACACCGGGGAGCTGTTTTTT.

The rearrangement joins TRBV19 to TRBJ1-1; no firm D call. The V gene lost 10 bases and the J gene lost 5 bases, with 17 bases spanning the gap. Germline CDR1 is LNHDA and CDR2 is SQIVND (reference sequence). The CDR3 totals 13 residues. In DNA form, the CDR3 reads TGTGCCACCCGGACCCGGGCGGATACTGAAGCTTTCTTT. Translating gives CATRTRADTEAFF.

V is TRBV7-9 and J is TRBJ2-1; unclear D gene. Germline lookup yields CDR1 SEHNR and CDR2 FQNEAQ (reference sequence). V was cut by 0 bases and J by 1 base, with 7 bases left in between. The CDR3 runs 15 residues. The CDR3 here is CASSLAGRSYNEQFF. The CDR3 bases are TGTGCCAGCAGCTTAGCGGGAAGGTCCTACAATGAGCAGTTCTTC.

The CDR3 DNA reads as TGTGCCATCAGCGAGACCGGGTTAGGGGGGGAGACCCAGTACTTC. It yields the protein CAISETGLGGETQYF. The rearrangement links TRBV10-3 to TRBJ2-5, with D perhaps assigned TRBD1 or TRBD2 (6 bases each). V lost 6 bases and J lost 5, with 19 bases in between. This CDR3 comprises 15 residues. From germline, CDR1 is ENHRY and CDR2 SYGVKD.

The chain uses TRBV6-5 and TRBJ2-7, with a weak D call TRBD1 (6 bases). The germline V and J ends were trimmed by 4 bases and 7 bases, with 17 bases remaining between them. Germline loops: CDR1 MNHEY, CDR2 SVGAGI. CDR3 size: 14 residues. The CDR3 nucleotides are TGTGCCAGCAGTTTTCGCGACAGGCTCGGAGAGCAGTACTTC. Its protein product is CASSFRDRLGEQYF.

CDR3 coding DNA: TGTGCCAGCAGCCCGCCCTTGGCAGATACGCAGTATTTT. Translating it yields CASSPPLADTQYF. The chain is built from TRBV5-4 and TRBJ2-3, with D uncertain. CDR3 size: 13 residues. CDR1 and CDR2 (germline): SGHNT, YYREEE (reference sequence). Trimming shortened V by 4 bases and J by 4 bases, and 10 bases separated the two germline ends.

This chain uses TRBV6-4 with TRBJ1-3; unclear D gene. The CDR3 sequence is 17 residues long. In germline, CDR1 is MRHNA, CDR2 SNTAGT. V was trimmed by 3 bases and J by 0 bases, leaving 15 bases between them. The DNA for the CDR3 is TGTGCCAGCAGTGAATCGGACCCGGCAGACTCTGGAAACACCATATATTTT. Its translation is CASSESDPADSGNTIYF.

The table lists this clone with a count of one. J is TRBJ1-5 and V is TRBV7-2; weak D call: TRBD1 (5 bases). This CDR3 is 14 amino acids long. V lost 1 base and J 7 bases, leaving 11 bases between the germline ends. Germline assignment: CDR1 SGHTA and CDR2 FQGNSA. The CDR3 DNA reads as TGTGCCAGCAGCTTAGACGGGCGGGACCAGCCCCAGCATTTT. This encodes CASSLDGRDQPQHF. The full variable domain, in which reference TRBV7-2 and TRBJ1-5 provide the parts outside the CDR3, is GAGVSQSPSNKVTEKGKDVELRCDPISGHTALYWYRQSLGQGLEFLIYFQGNSAPDKSGLPSDRFSAERTGGSVSTLTIQRTQQEDSAVYLCASSLDGRDQPQHFGDGTRLSIL.

The V and J genes are TRBV5-1 and TRBJ1-5; D might be TRBD1 (6 bases). Germline V gene data show CDR1 as SGHRS and CDR2 as YFSETQ. CDR3 length equals 14 residues. V was shortened by 4 bases and J by 7 bases, with 15 bases between the two germline ends. CDR3 nucleotide sequence: TGCGCCAGCAGCCCAAACCCAGGGGACCAGCCCCAGCATTTT. It specifies CASSPNPGDQPQHF.

This clone was detected only once. V and J are TRBV7-8 and TRBJ2-1; possible D gene TRBD2, 5 bases. CDR1 is SGHVS and CDR2 is FQNEAQ in the germline V gene. The CDR3 length is 15 residues. V dropped 1 base and J dropped 0 bases, with 7 bases sitting between them. CDR3 in amino acids: CASSLVGISYNEQFF. The CDR3 bases are TGTGCCAGCAGCTTAGTCGGGATCTCCTACAATGAGCAGTTCTTC. The full variable domain, rest sourced from reference TRBV7-8 and TRBJ2-1, is GAGVSQSPRYKVAKRGQDVALRCDPISGHVSLFWYQQALGQGPEFLTYFQNEAQLDKSGLPSDRFFAERPEGSVSTLKIQRTQQEDSAVYLCASSLVGISYNEQFFGPGTRLTVL.

The V and J genes are TRBV14 and TRBJ1-1; no clear D. CDR1 SGHDN and CDR2 FVKESK come from the germline V gene. The CDR3 runs to 16 residues. The germline V and J ends were trimmed by 4 bases and 0 bases, with 15 bases remaining between them. The chain's CDR3 is CASSLARGIMNTEAFF. As DNA, the CDR3 is TGTGCCAGCAGCCTAGCCCGGGGAATCATGAACACTGAAGCTTTCTTT.

The chain carries TRBV30 and TRBJ2-5, with D perhaps TRBD2 (6 bases). Trimming took 2 bases from V and 5 from J, leaving 12 bases between them. This CDR3 region has 13 residues. The germline V gene has CDR1 GTSNPN and CDR2 SVGIG (reference sequence). Here the CDR3 reads CAWSNGGSETQYF. The CDR3 region has the DNA TGTGCCTGGAGTAACGGAGGGTCGGAGACCCAGTACTTC. Together with reference TRBV30 and TRBJ2-5, the CDR3 gives the full variable domain: SQTIHQWPATLVQPVGSPLSLECTVEGTSNPNLYWYRQAAGRGLQLLFYSVGIGQISSEVPQNLSASRPQDRQFILSSKKLLLSDSGFYLCAWSNGGSETQYFGPGTRLLVL.

The chain combines TRBV6-4 with TRBJ2-2, with 9 nucleotides matching TRBD2. Germline-derived CDR1 and CDR2 are MRHNA and SNTAGT. V lost 6 bases and J lost 2; bases outside the gene matches: 7. The CDR3 extends over 16 amino acids. The CDR3 DNA sequence: TGTGCCAGCAGCACCACTAGCGGGTATAACACCGGGGAGCTGTTTTTT. It yields the protein CASSTTSGYNTGELFF.

This clone was picked up one time. A read error may produce the germline difference seen at one junction end. The chain links TRBV10-3 to TRBJ2-3; D unclear. CDR1 is ENHRY and CDR2 is SYGVKD in the germline V gene. The CDR3 is 11 residues long. The CDR3 here is CATNPSDTQYF. The CDR3, as DNA: TGTGCCACCAATCCTTCAGACACGCAGTATTTT.

The chain carries TRBV18 and TRBJ2-7; 11 positions match TRBD2. Looked up from germline, CDR1 is KGHSH and CDR2 is LQKENI. Trimming removed 6 bases from V and 5 bases from J; junction bases left unmatched: 9. The CDR3 has 15 residues. CDR3 bases: TGTGCCAGCTCCGGAGGTAGCGGGAGGGTTGACGAGCAGTACTTC. Its protein is CASSGGSGRVDEQYF.

V usage is TRBV6-1 and J usage is TRBJ2-6; 7 nucleotides agree with TRBD1. V lost 6 bases to trimming and J lost 1 base; unmatched junction nucleotides: 3. Germline loops: CDR1 MNHNS, CDR2 SASEGT. The CDR3 spans 15 residues. CDR3 DNA: TGTGCCAGCAGGCACAGGGGTTCTGGGGCCAACGTCCTGACTTTC. It translates to CASRHRGSGANVLTF.

The chain carries TRBV5-3 and TRBJ1-5; D not certain. TRBV5-3 is labeled an ORF, and its function is uncertain. V dropped 6 bases and J dropped 10 bases, with 17 bases sitting between them. The CDR3 loop spans 13 amino acids. The CDR3 DNA is TGTGCCAGAAACCCGGCAGGCCTACGCCCCCAGCATTTT. Translated: CARNPAGLRPQHF.

V usage is TRBV5-4 and J usage is TRBJ2-3; D ambiguous. The CDR3 is 14 residues long. Per germline, CDR1 SGHNT and CDR2 YYREEE (reference sequence). Trimming removed 0 bases from V and 4 bases from J, with 9 bases in between. The CDR3, as DNA: TGTGCCAGCAGCTTGGGACTCCGACCAGATACGCAGTATTTT. Its protein product is CASSLGLRPDTQYF.

The chain has TRBV13 and TRBJ1-4; 10 bases line up with TRBD1. The CDR3 loop spans 15 amino acids. Trimming cost V 3 bases and J 6 bases; bases outside gene matches: 4. CDR1 PRHDT and CDR2 FYEKMQ come from the germline V gene (reference sequence). CDR3 residues: CASSFPGTGDEKLFF. In nucleotides, the CDR3 is TGTGCCAGCAGCTTCCCCGGGACAGGGGATGAAAAACTGTTTTTT.

V usage is TRBV29-1 and J usage is TRBJ1-1; D gene unclear. V was cut by 5 bases and J by 4 bases, with 14 bases left in between. Germline CDR1 reads SQVTM; CDR2 reads ANQGSEA. The CDR3 is 13 amino acids. As DNA, the CDR3 is TGCAGCGTTACCGGGCCCCGGCCCACTGAAGCTTTCTTT. It specifies CSVTGPRPTEAFF.

The V and J genes are TRBV19 and TRBJ1-1; D call uncertain. The V and J ends lost 3 bases and 1 base respectively, with 12 bases between them. Germline V gene sequence: CDR1 LNHDA, CDR2 SQIVND (reference sequence). The CDR3 length is 15 residues. The CDR3 DNA sequence: TGTGCCAGTAGTATCCTTGGGGAAAGGAACACTGAAGCTTTCTTT. Protein sequence: CASSILGERNTEAFF.

This chain joins TRBV9 and TRBJ2-1, with 12 bases matching TRBD2. The CDR3 runs to 19 residues. The germline V gene encodes CDR1 SGDLS and CDR2 YYNGEE. V gave up 4 bases and J gave up 1 base; unmatched junction bases: 12. The CDR3 loop is CASSQTSGGGDWSYNEQFF. CDR3 in DNA: TGTGCCAGCAGCCAGACTAGCGGGGGTGGGGACTGGTCCTACAATGAGCAGTTCTTC.

The rearrangement uses TRBV5-1 and TRBJ2-1; D is uncertain. The CDR3 is 15 amino acids. V was clipped by 0 bases and J by 0 bases, with 7 bases between them. Per germline, CDR1 SGHRS and CDR2 YFSETQ. In DNA form, the CDR3 reads TGCGCCAGCAGCTTGGACAGCAGCTCCTACAATGAGCAGTTCTTC. It yields the protein CASSLDSSSYNEQFF.

V usage is TRBV6-5 and J usage is TRBJ1-2; possibly TRBD1 for D (5 bases). CDR1 is MNHEY and CDR2 is SVGAGI in the germline V gene. V dropped 3 bases and J dropped 8 bases, with 13 bases sitting between them. The length of the CDR3 is 13 residues. The chain's CDR3 is CASSYTGVGGYTF. DNA for the CDR3: TGTGCCAGCAGTTATACGGGGGTCGGGGGCTACACCTTC.

The rearrangement uses TRBV4-1 and TRBJ2-2; 7 nucleotides align to TRBD2. Germline V CDR1 and CDR2: MGHRA, YSYEKL. The V gene end was trimmed by 4 bases and the J gene end by 3 bases; junction bases not matched to a gene: 11. The CDR3 consists of 17 residues. This CDR3 is CASSLRPSGGDTGELFF. CDR3 DNA: TGCGCCAGCAGCCTCCGTCCTTCTGGGGGGGACACCGGGGAGCTGTTTTTT.

The chain employs TRBV10-2 and TRBJ2-7; the match to TRBD1 covers 11 bases. CDR3 length: 15 amino acids. The germline CDR1 and CDR2 sequences are WSHSY and SAAADI. With 6 bases clipped from V and 3 bases from J, the junction kept 7 bases outside the gene matches. The CDR3 DNA reads as TGCGCCAGCAGCCCAACGGGGACAGGGGGCTACGAGCAGTACTTC. Translation gives CASSPTGTGGYEQYF.

This chain joins TRBV28 and TRBJ1-5; 7 nucleotides line up with TRBD1. The ends lost 5 bases at V and 0 bases at J; junction bases unmatched: 13. This CDR3 comprises 18 residues. The germline gives CDR1 MDHEN, CDR2 SYDVKM. This CDR3 reads CASSPRQGLFYSNQPQHF. CDR3 bases: TGTGCCAGCAGTCCCCGACAGGGTCTATTTTATAGCAATCAGCCCCAGCATTTT.

The gene calls are TRBV5-1 and TRBJ2-2; D gene uncertain. The germline CDR1 and CDR2 sequences are SGHRS and YFSETQ. V was trimmed by 0 bases and J by 6 bases, leaving 15 bases between them. This CDR3 comprises 16 residues. The CDR3 region has the DNA TGCGCCAGCAGCTTGGCCTGGGTTCAAGGAGCCGGGGAGCTGTTTTTT. This codes for CASSLAWVQGAGELFF.